The 5 T cell receptor beta chains below were found in one sample sequenced in a study of blood T cell repertoires in COVID-19. Profiling relied on immunoSEQ multiplex PCR, and the TCRdb table lists in-frame clones only, not all of them. The data hold around 220,000 clones, with roughly 84% observed a single time. Sequencing input: PBMCs or T cells enriched from blood (not recorded which). Receptors were obtained from a woman in her thirties or forties who had recovered from COVID-19.

This clone was picked up many times. J is TRBJ1-1 and V is TRBV30; no firm D call. The CDR3 is 11 amino acids. Germline V gives CDR1 GTSNPN, CDR2 SVGIG (reference sequence). The V and J ends lost 6 bases and 4 bases respectively, with 9 bases between them. Here the CDR3 reads CACRHLTEAFF. For the CDR3, the DNA is TGTGCCTGTCGACACCTCACTGAAGCTTTCTTT.

As regards this clone: The same CDR3 can be traced to other DNA sequences in this sample. The rearrangement joins TRBV18 to TRBJ2-6, with 8 bases fitting TRBD1. The CDR3 is 15 residues long. Germline V gives CDR1 KGHSH, CDR2 LQKENI. The ends lost 3 bases at V and 4 bases at J; junction bases unmatched: 2. The CDR3 protein is CASSPDRAGANVLTF. CDR3 coding DNA: TGTGCCAGCTCACCGGACAGGGCCGGGGCCAACGTCCTGACTTTC.

The chain combines TRBV30 with TRBJ2-3, with 7 bases identical to TRBD2. The CDR3 covers 15 residues. V lost 1 base to trimming and J lost 6 bases; unmatched junction nucleotides: 10. Germline-derived CDR1 and CDR2 are GTSNPN and SVGIG (reference sequence). CDR3 in amino acids: CAWSDPWAGADTQYF. CDR3 nucleotides: TGTGCCTGGAGTGACCCTTGGGCGGGAGCCGATACGCAGTATTTT.

V gene TRBV30 combines with J gene TRBJ2-1; TRBD1 matches at 9 bases. The CDR3 has 13 amino acids. Trimming took 1 base from V and 8 from J; bases not matched to a gene: 3. Germline V CDR1 and CDR2: GTSNPN, SVGIG (reference sequence). CDR3 DNA sequence: TGTGCCTGGAGTGGTACAGGGGGCCATGAGCAGTTCTTC. This gives the protein CAWSGTGGHEQFF.

V usage is TRBV3-1 (or the pseudogene TRBV3-2) and J usage is TRBJ2-1; D is possibly TRBD2 (5 bases). The CDR3 is 14 amino acids. Germline V gene data show CDR1 as LGHDT and CDR2 as YNNKEL (reference sequence). The V and J ends lost 5 bases and 8 bases respectively, with 16 bases between them. CDR3 coding DNA: TGTGCCAGCAGCGTTGTGACTACGGGATATGAGCAGTTCTTC. Its protein is CASSVVTTGYEQFF.